The source of this T cell receptor beta chain is a study of PD-1 blockade in classical Hodgkin lymphoma. The repertoire was sequenced with immunoSEQ multiplex PCR; TCRdb's copy has only in-frame clones and lacks some. This sample has about 13,000 clones, with roughly 92% found just once. V trimming: 6 bases; J trimming: 5 bases; junction bases outside the gene matches: 5. The CDR3 contains 14 residues. Germline V gene lookup returns CDR1 MNHEY and CDR2 SVGAGI. Brentuximab vedotin exposure varied among the patients, all of whom had relapsed after autologous stem cell transplantation. The V call is TRBV6-5, the J call TRBJ2-2, with 8 bases matching TRBD2. The receptor was derived from a human donor with classical Hodgkin lymphoma. This specimen was peripheral blood mononuclear cells (PBMCs), taken at baseline. The CDR3 DNA is TGTGCCAGCAGGGGGACTAGTGGGACCGGGGAGCTGTTTTTT. Protein: CASRGTSGTGELFF.